The clone carrying this T cell receptor beta chain was picked up a small number of times. The antigen is not known. Clones were read by immunoSEQ multiplex PCR, and TCRdb kept only the in-frame ones, dropping some. The repertoire holds approximately 12,000 clones, with approximately 70% as singletons. These data originate in a study of tissue T cells after allogeneic stem cell transplantation. Study results and caveats: Only a limited share of tissue TCRs appeared in blood or spleen.

The germline V gene has CDR1 SNHLY and CDR2 FYNNEI. Trimming left V 7 bases short and J 1 base short, with 4 bases between. This CDR3 comprises 12 residues. This TCR was sampled from a woman between 18 and 55 years old with breast cancer. The specimen comprised tissue from the right colon, sampled at autopsy. The J gene is TRBJ2-2, the V gene TRBV2; D not resolved. The CDR3, as DNA: TGTGCCAGCACCCAGAACACCGGGGAGCTGTTTTTT. It is translated as CASTQNTGELFF.